The next 18 T cell receptor beta chains were all read from a single sample in a study of PD-1 blockade in mismatch repair-deficient tumors (dated by TCRdb to about 2017). The library was produced with the immunoSEQ multiplex PCR assay. TCRdb provides this immuneACCESS table in a form limited to in-frame rearrangements. Some clones are lacking; in checked studies, under half of them reflect an unresolved V gene, and why the rest are absent is not known. The sample has 50,000 or so clones on record, approximately 81% of them singletons. The top ten constitute around 8.1% of the sample. The sample consisted of peripheral blood, taken roughly 21 weeks after starting pembrolizumab. These receptors were collected from an adult with mismatch repair-deficient cancer.

This chain joins TRBV9 and TRBJ2-1; D not certain. CDR1 is SGDLS and CDR2 is YYNGEE in the germline V gene. The CDR3 consists of 13 residues. Trimming removed 0 bases from V and 4 bases from J, with 5 bases in between. The CDR3, as DNA: TGTGCCAGCAGCGTAGCGGAGTACAATGAGCAGTTCTTC. This translates into CASSVAEYNEQFF.

This clone was detected once. The chain couples TRBV27 to TRBJ2-7, with 8 bases lining up with TRBD1. Germline lookup yields CDR1 MNHEY and CDR2 SMNVEV (reference sequence). J was trimmed by 3 bases and V by 5 bases; bases with no gene match: 15. This CDR3 spans 17 amino acids. The CDR3 here is CASSKLDREYSVYEQYF. CDR3 in DNA: TGTGCCAGCAGTAAACTGGACAGGGAATATTCGGTCTACGAGCAGTACTTC.

The chain uses TRBV7-2 and TRBJ1-2; 8 positions match TRBD1. CDR1 is SGHTA and CDR2 is FQGNSA in the germline V gene. The CDR3 loop spans 14 amino acids. Trimming took 1 base from V and 8 from J; bases not matched to a gene: 6. The CDR3 protein is CASSLVRGRGGYTF. CDR3 in DNA: TGTGCCAGCAGCTTAGTCAGGGGGCGAGGGGGCTACACCTTC.

The chain is built from TRBV30 and TRBJ1-1; 9 positions match TRBD1. Germline CDR1 reads GTSNPN; CDR2 reads SVGIG (reference sequence). V lost 1 base, J lost 8 bases, and 5 bases stayed unmatched. The CDR3 is 13 residues long. The CDR3 nucleotides are TGTGCCTGGAGTGGAAACAGGGGGCAGGAAGCTTTCTTT. Translating it yields CAWSGNRGQEAFF.

The CDR3 region has the DNA TGTGCCAGTAACCCACAGGGACTTGGCTCTGGAAACACCATATATTTT. The encoded protein is CASNPQGLGSGNTIYF. The rearrangement joins TRBV19 to TRBJ1-3; D might be TRBD1 (6 bases). This CDR3 comprises 16 residues. Germline CDR1 is LNHDA and CDR2 is SQIVND (reference sequence). Deletions cut 7 bases from V and 0 bases from J, with 16 bases between.

This clone showed up just once. This chain uses TRBV5-6 with TRBJ1-3, with D unresolved. V was cut by 2 bases and J by 3 bases, with 9 bases left in between. This CDR3 spans 14 amino acids. Germline V gene lookup returns CDR1 SGHDT and CDR2 YYEEEE. The CDR3 region is CASSFAGGGNTIYF. The CDR3 DNA reads TGTGCCAGCAGCTTTGCCGGCGGTGGAAACACCATATATTTT.

The CDR3 loop reads CASSAGTNSNQPQHF. CDR3 sequence (DNA): TGTGCCAGCAGCGCCGGGACAAATAGCAATCAGCCCCAGCATTTT. V is TRBV5-5 and J is TRBJ1-5; weak D call: TRBD1 (6 bases). Between the trimmed V and J ends, which lost 4 bases and 0 bases, there was a span of 11 bases. The CDR3 length is 15 residues. Germline V CDR1 and CDR2: SGHKS, YYEKEE (reference sequence).

The V gene is TRBV6-5, the J gene TRBJ2-7; D is unclear. The V gene lost 1 base and the J gene lost 3 bases, with 1 base spanning the gap. Germline CDR1 MNHEY, CDR2 SVGAGI. The CDR3 covers 11 residues. The CDR3 sequence is CASSYFYEQYF. DNA of the CDR3: TGTGCCAGCAGTTACTTCTACGAGCAGTACTTC.

This chain connects TRBV5-1 to TRBJ2-1; TRBD1 matches at 8 bases. The germline CDR1 and CDR2 sequences are SGHRS and YFSETQ. The CDR3 runs to 15 residues. J gave up 4 bases and V 4 bases, and 7 bases lay outside the gene matches. Here the CDR3 reads CASSADRTGYNEQFF. CDR3 nucleotides: TGCGCCAGCAGCGCGGACAGGACAGGGTACAATGAGCAGTTCTTC.

The chain is built from TRBV29-1 and TRBJ2-1; D ambiguous. V was clipped by 3 bases and J by 6 bases, with 9 bases between them. CDR1 and CDR2 (germline): SQVTM, ANQGSEA. This CDR3 is 12 amino acids long. CDR3 sequence (DNA): TGCAGCGTTGAGGCGGTAAGCAATGAGCAGTTCTTC. This translates into CSVEAVSNEQFF.

The chain has TRBV19 and TRBJ2-5, with D possibly matching TRBD2 (7 bases). Germline assignment: CDR1 LNHDA and CDR2 SQIVND (reference sequence). Trimming stripped 9 bases from V and 5 bases from J, with 19 bases between. The CDR3 is 14 residues long. The CDR3 DNA is TGTGCCAGCGAACAGGGCGGGAGCGGGGAGACCCAGTACTTC. This translates into CASEQGGSGETQYF.

As concerns this clone: One end of the junction is discordant with germline, which a read error may explain. The chain recombines TRBV7-7 with TRBJ2-1; 10 positions agree with TRBD1. Germline assignment: CDR1 SSHAT and CDR2 FNYEAQ (reference sequence). The CDR3 runs 14 residues. CDR3 DNA sequence: TGTGCTAGCAGCTTATCGGGACAGGGGAATGAGCAGTTCTTC. It is translated as CASSLSGQGNEQFF. The full variable domain, in which reference TRBV7-7 and TRBJ2-1 provide the parts outside the CDR3, is GAGVSQSPRYKVTKRGQDVTLRCDPISSHATLYWYQQALGQGPEFLTYFNYEAQPDKSGLPSDRFSAERPEGSISTLTIQRTEQRDSAMYRCASSLSGQGNEQFFGPGTRLTVL.

This clone was observed a single time. The V gene is TRBV29-1, the J gene TRBJ2-7, with 7 bases aligning to TRBD2. CDR1 SQVTM and CDR2 ANQGSEA come from the germline V gene. Losses at the gene ends were 6 bases for V and 2 bases for J; bases not matched to a gene: 4. The CDR3 has 12 residues. The CDR3 spells CSVTSSTYEQYF. The CDR3 nucleotides read TGCAGCGTGACTAGCAGCACCTACGAGCAGTACTTC.

J is TRBJ2-2 and V is TRBV7-2; D not certain. This CDR3 has 13 residues. Germline CDR1 reads SGHTA; CDR2 reads FQGNSA. V lost 7 bases and J 6 bases, leaving 12 bases between the germline ends. CDR3 residues: CASISTRPGELFF. The DNA of the CDR3 is TGTGCCAGCATCTCTACCCGGCCCGGGGAGCTGTTTTTT.

This clone showed up just a few times. The V and J genes are TRBV5-5 and TRBJ2-7; D unclear. CDR3 length: 11 residues. Trimming cost V 2 bases and J 3 bases, with 3 bases left between them. Germline CDR1 is SGHKS and CDR2 is YYEKEE (reference sequence). This CDR3 is CASSFNYEQYF. In DNA, the CDR3 is TGTGCCAGCAGCTTCAACTACGAGCAGTACTTC.

The chain employs TRBV21-1 and TRBJ2-3; the table's D call of TRBD2 was not tested on the DNA. TRBV21-1 is assigned pseudogene status. CDR3 length equals 15 residues. The CDR3, as DNA: TGTGCCAGCAGCAAAGCACGGGGAACGACAGATACGCAGTATTTT. It yields the protein CASSKARGTTDTQYF.

CDR3 residues: CASEVGRGLRGYGYTF. The CDR3 nucleotides are TGTGCCAGCGAGGTTGGAAGGGGTCTGCGAGGCTATGGCTACACCTTC. This chain connects TRBV2 to TRBJ1-2, with a possible D match to TRBD1 (5 bases). CDR3 length: 16 residues. The V end was cut by 8 bases, the J end by 4 bases, with 23 bases between. CDR1 and CDR2 from the germline V gene are SNHLY and FYNNEI.

J is TRBJ2-1 and V is TRBV6-1, with 9 bases identical to TRBD1. There are 14 residues in the CDR3. Germline trimming cut 6 bases from V and 7 bases from J; bases unmatched to any gene: 7. Germline CDR1 reads MNHNS; CDR2 reads SASEGT. The CDR3 sequence is CASRGQGGTNEQFF. The CDR3 region has the DNA TGTGCCAGCAGGGGACAGGGAGGGACGAATGAGCAGTTCTTC.